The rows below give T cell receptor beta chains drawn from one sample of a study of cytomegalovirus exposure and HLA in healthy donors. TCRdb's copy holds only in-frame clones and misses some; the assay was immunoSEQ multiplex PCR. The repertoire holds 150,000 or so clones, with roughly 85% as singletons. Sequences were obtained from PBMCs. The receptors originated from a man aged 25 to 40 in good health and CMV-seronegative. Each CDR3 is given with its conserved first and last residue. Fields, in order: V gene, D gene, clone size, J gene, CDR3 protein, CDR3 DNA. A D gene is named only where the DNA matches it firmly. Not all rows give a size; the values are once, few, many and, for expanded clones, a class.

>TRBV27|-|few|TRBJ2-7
CASSFASDYEQYF
TGTGCCAGCAGTTTTGCTAGCGACTACGAGCAGTACTTC
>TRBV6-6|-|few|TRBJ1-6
CASSYSEGSPLHF
TGTGCCAGCAGTTACTCGGAGGGTTCACCCCTCCACTTT
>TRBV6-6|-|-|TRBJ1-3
CASRSDNSGNTIYF
TGTGCCAGCAGATCGGACAACTCTGGAAACACCATATATTTT
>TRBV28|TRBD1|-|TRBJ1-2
CASSIGQGASFIYGYTF
TGTGCCAGCAGTATAGGACAGGGGGCATCTTTTATCTATGGCTACACCTTC
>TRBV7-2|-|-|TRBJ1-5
CASTPGSNQPQHF
TGTGCCAGCACCCCAGGTAGCAATCAGCCCCAGCATTTT
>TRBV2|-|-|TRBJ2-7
CASSGLPGPREEQYF
TGTGCCAGCAGTGGACTCCCGGGACCCCGGGAGGAGCAGTACTTC
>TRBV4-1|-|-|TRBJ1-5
CASSQGQNNQPQHF
TGCGCCAGCAGCCAAGGACAAAACAATCAGCCCCAGCATTTT
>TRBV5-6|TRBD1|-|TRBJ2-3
CASSLHRGSDTQYF
TGTGCCAGCAGCTTGCACAGGGGGTCGGATACGCAGTATTTT
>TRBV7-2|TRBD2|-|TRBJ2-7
CASRSPPGLARTEQYF
TGTGCCAGCAGATCGCCGCCGGGACTAGCGCGCACCGAGCAGTACTTC
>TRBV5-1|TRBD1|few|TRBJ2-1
CASSYPGQGFYNEQFF
TGCGCCAGCAGCTATCCGGGACAGGGATTTTACAATGAGCAGTTCTTC
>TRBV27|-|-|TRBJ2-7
CASSLSPNRAGYEQYF
TGTGCCAGCAGTTTATCTCCCAACAGGGCAGGGTACGAGCAGTACTTC
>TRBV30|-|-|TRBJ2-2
CALTGVVDTGELFF
TGTGCCCTGACGGGGGTTGTAGATACCGGGGAGCTGTTTTTT
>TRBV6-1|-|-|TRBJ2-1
CASSERGTTSYNEQFF
TGTGCCAGCAGTGAAAGAGGGACAACCTCCTACAATGAGCAGTTCTTC
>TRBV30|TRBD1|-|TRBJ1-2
CAWRGGGGWGYTF
TGTGCCTGGAGGGGCGGAGGGGGCTGGGGCTACACCTTC
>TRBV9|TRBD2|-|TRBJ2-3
CASSNPLAGGPRGTDTQYF
TGTGCCAGCAGCAACCCCCTAGCGGGAGGGCCTCGAGGCACAGATACGCAGTATTTT
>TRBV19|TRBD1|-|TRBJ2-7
CASSVPGGQGTYEQYF
TGTGCCAGTAGTGTCCCCGGGGGACAGGGCACCTACGAGCAGTACTTC
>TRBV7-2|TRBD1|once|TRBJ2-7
CASSLNRGSHEQYF
TGTGCCAGCAGCTTAAACAGGGGTTCCCACGAGCAGTACTTC
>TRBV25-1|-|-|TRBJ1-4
CASQDTNNEKLFF
TGTGCCAGCCAGGACACGAACAATGAAAAACTGTTTTTT
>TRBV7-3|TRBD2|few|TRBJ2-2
CASSSGGGTGELFF
TGTGCCAGCAGCTCCGGCGGGGGTACCGGGGAGCTGTTTTTT
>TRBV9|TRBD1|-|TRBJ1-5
CASSLGTGFNQPQHF
TGTGCCAGCAGCCTCGGGACAGGTTTTAATCAGCCCCAGCATTTT
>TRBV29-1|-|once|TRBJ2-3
CSGGRAGQGRRRGTDTQYF
TGCAGCGGGGGAAGAGCGGGGCAGGGGAGAAGGAGAGGCACAGATACGCAGTATTTT
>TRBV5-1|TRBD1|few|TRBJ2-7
CASSLGGTGTYEQYF
TGCGCCAGCAGCTTGGGGGGGACAGGTACCTACGAGCAGTACTTC
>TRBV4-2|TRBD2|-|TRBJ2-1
CASSQPRAGASYNEQFF
TGTGCCAGCAGCCAACCTCGAGCGGGAGCGTCCTACAATGAGCAGTTCTTC
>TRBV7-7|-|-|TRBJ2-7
CASSRDAGYEQYF
TGTGCTAGCAGCCGCGACGCGGGATACGAGCAGTACTTC
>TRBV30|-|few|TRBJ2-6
CAWSGTSYDRTSPSGANVLTF
TGTGCCTGGAGCGGAACCTCGTATGACAGGACCTCACCCTCTGGGGCCAACGTCCTGACTTTC
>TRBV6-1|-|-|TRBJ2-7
CASSELAGSYEQYF
TGTGCCAGCAGTGAATTGGCAGGGTCCTACGAGCAGTACTTC
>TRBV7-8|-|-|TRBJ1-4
CASSLGVRRGGEKLFF
TGTGCCAGCAGCTTAGGGGTCCGACGAGGCGGAGAAAAACTGTTTTTT
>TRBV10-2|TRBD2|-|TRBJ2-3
CASRVGSGSWTDTQYF
TGCGCCAGCAGGGTGGGTAGCGGGAGTTGGACAGATACGCAGTATTTT
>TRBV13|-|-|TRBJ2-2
CASSLRQPGTGELFF
TGTGCCAGCAGCTTGAGGCAACCTGGCACCGGGGAGCTGTTTTTT
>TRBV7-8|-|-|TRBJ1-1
CASSLNGRRLNTEAFF
TGTGCCAGCAGCTTAAATGGGCGACGTCTGAACACTGAAGCTTTCTTT
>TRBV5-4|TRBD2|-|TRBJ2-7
CASSLNSGSRGGAGEQYF
TGTGCCAGCAGCTTGAACAGCGGGAGCCGTGGGGGGGCGGGCGAGCAGTACTTC
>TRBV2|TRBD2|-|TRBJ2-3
CASRSRGRTDTQYF
TGTGCCAGCCGGAGCCGCGGGAGAACAGATACGCAGTATTTT
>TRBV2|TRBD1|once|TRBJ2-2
CASSKGTGVSTGELFF
TGTGCCAGCAGTAAGGGGACAGGGGTTAGCACCGGGGAGCTGTTTTTT
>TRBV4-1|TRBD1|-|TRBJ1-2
CASSQDSLGTGANYGYTF
TGCGCCAGCAGCCAAGATAGTCTAGGGACAGGAGCAAACTATGGCTACACCTTC
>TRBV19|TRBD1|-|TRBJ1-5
CASSIDRGGGRNQPQHF
TGTGCCAGTAGTATAGATCGTGGAGGGGGCAGGAATCAGCCCCAGCATTTT
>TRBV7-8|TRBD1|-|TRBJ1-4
CAIRTGDSPLNEKLFF
TGTGCCATCCGGACAGGGGATAGTCCTTTAAACGAAAAACTGTTTTTT
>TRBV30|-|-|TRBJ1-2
CAWTQGMNYGYTF
TGTGCCTGGACCCAGGGGATGAACTATGGCTACACCTTC
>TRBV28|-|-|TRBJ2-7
CASEPGQRSSYEQYF
TGTGCCAGTGAACCGGGACAAAGGAGCTCCTACGAGCAGTACTTC
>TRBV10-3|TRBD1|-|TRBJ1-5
CAAGTGDSNQPQHF
TGTGCCGCGGGGACAGGTGATAGCAATCAGCCCCAGCATTTT
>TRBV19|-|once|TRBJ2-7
CASSIQDTSYEQYF
TGTGCCAGTAGTATACAGGACACCTCCTACGAGCAGTACTTC
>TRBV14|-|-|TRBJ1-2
CASSQVLFYGYTF
TGTGCCAGCAGCCAAGTTCTCTTCTATGGCTACACCTTC
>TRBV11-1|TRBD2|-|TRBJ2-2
CASSLTSGGNTGELFF
TGTGCCAGCAGCCTGACTAGCGGGGGAAACACCGGGGAGCTGTTTTTT
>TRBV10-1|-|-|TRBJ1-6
CASSDGHNNSPLHF
TGCGCCAGCAGTGATGGACATAATAATTCACCCCTCCACTTT
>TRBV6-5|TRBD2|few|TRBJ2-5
CASSSEVAGAETQYF
TGTGCCAGCAGTTCGGAAGTAGCGGGGGCTGAGACCCAGTACTTC
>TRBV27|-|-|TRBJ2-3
CASSLWGWTIRLTDTQYF
TGTGCCAGCAGTTTATGGGGTTGGACTATCCGCCTCACAGATACGCAGTATTTT
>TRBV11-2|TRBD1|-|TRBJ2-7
CASSRWGQTAYEQYF
TGTGCCAGCAGCCGCTGGGGACAGACCGCCTACGAGCAGTACTTC
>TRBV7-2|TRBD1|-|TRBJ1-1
CASRLEPGQKAFF
TGTGCCAGCAGGCTAGAACCGGGACAGAAAGCTTTCTTT
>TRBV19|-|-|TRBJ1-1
CASSRGGYEAFF
TGTGCCAGTTCAAGGGGGGGCTATGAAGCTTTCTTT
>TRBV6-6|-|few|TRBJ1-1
CASHRALNTEAFF
TGTGCCAGCCACCGAGCTTTGAACACTGAAGCTTTCTTT
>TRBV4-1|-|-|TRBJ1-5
CASSNSREAQPQHF
TGCGCCAGCAGTAACTCGAGGGAGGCTCAGCCCCAGCATTTT
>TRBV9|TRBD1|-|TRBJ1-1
CASSRTGSVLDTEAFF
TGTGCCAGCAGTCGGACAGGGTCAGTTTTGGACACTGAAGCTTTCTTT
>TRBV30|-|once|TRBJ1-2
CAWRTQGTYGYTF
TGTGCCTGGAGGACACAGGGTACCTATGGCTACACCTTC
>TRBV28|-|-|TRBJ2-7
CASSFPGRSSYEQYF
TGTGCCAGCAGTTTTCCAGGAAGAAGCTCCTACGAGCAGTACTTC
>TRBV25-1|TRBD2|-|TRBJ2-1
CASTPGVAGTNEQFF
TGTGCCAGCACCCCAGGCGTAGCGGGGACTAATGAGCAGTTCTTC